This paragraph covers one T cell receptor (beta chain) sequence. TCR beta CDR3 sequences were amplified from RNA transcripts. The primer set for the first-round RT-PCR of the TCR CDR3 was HTBI. TCRdb fed the multiplex PCR reads into MiXCR, producing one record per CDR3 protein. Altogether fewer than 250,000 distinct CDR3 sequences are present, over 15% being singletons, with the ten largest covering 25% to 30%. The sample is drawn from a study of T cells in Graves' hyperthyroidism and ophthalmopathy. For the study at large: Before any treatment, at initial diagnosis, peripheral blood was collected.

Patients showing uncontrolled infection, other autoimmune disease, pregnancy or lactation were ineligible. The source material was blood. The origin of this receptor is a woman in her late teens or twenties with Graves' ophthalmopathy.

CDR3 nucleotide sequence: TGTGCCAGCAGCTTGCGAACAGGGCTAGCTAACTATGGCTACACCTTC. Translated: CASSLRTGLANYGYTF. The chain couples TRBV14 to TRBJ1-2; D possibly corresponds to TRBD1 (6 bases). Germline lookup yields CDR1 SGHDN and CDR2 FVKESK. The CDR3 runs to 16 residues. The V end was cut by 5 bases, the J end by 0 bases, with 16 bases between. The variable domain in full, with the rest retrieved from reference TRBV14 and TRBJ1-2, is EAGVTQFPSHSVIEKGQTVTLRCDPISGHDNLYWYRRVMGKEIKFLLHFVKESKQDESGMPNNRFLAERTGGTYSTLKVQPAELEDSGVYFCASSLRTGLANYGYTFGSGTRLTVV.